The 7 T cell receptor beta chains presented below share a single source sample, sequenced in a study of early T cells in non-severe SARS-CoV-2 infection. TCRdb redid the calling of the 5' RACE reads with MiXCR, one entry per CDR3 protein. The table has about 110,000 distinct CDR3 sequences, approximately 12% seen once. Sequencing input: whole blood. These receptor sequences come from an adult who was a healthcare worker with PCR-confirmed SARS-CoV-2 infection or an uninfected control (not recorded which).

In DNA, the CDR3 is TGTGCCAGCAGCCAAGATCGCGGGAGGACGACCGGGGAGCTGTTTTTT. Protein product: CASSQDRGRTTGELFF. The V and J genes are TRBV14 and TRBJ2-2; 8 bases agree with TRBD2. J was trimmed by 5 bases and V by 0 bases; bases with no gene match: 5. Per germline, CDR1 SGHDN and CDR2 FVKESK. The CDR3 has 16 residues.

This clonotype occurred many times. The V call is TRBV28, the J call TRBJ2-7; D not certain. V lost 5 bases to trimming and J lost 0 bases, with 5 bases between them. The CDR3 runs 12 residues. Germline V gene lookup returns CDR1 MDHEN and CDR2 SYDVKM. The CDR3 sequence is CASSGPSYEQYF. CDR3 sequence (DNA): TGTGCCAGCAGTGGACCCTCCTACGAGCAGTACTTC. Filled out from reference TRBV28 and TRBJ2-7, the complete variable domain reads DVKVTQSSRYLVKRTGEKVFLECVQDMDHENMFWYRQDPGLGLRLIYFSYDVKMKEKGDIPEGYSVSREKKERFSLILESASTNQTSMYLCASSGPSYEQYFGPGTRLTVT.

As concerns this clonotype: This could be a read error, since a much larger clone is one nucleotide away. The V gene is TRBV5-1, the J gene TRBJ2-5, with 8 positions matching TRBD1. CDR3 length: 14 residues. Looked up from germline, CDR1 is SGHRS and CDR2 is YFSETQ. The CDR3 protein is CASSLTGGREIQYF. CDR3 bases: TGCGCCAGCAGCTTGACAGGGGGTAGAGAGATCCAGTACTTC.

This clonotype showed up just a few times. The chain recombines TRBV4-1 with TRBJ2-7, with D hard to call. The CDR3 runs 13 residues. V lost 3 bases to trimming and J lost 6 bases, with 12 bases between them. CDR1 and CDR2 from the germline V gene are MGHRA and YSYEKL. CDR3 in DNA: TGCGCCAGCAGCCAGGATCGCCCCCGCGAGCAGTACTTC. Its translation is CASSQDRPREQYF.

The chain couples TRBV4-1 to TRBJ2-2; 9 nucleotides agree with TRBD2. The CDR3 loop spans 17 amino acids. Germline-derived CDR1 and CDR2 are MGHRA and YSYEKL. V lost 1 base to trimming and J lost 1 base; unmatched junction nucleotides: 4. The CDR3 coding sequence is TGCGCCAGCAGCCAAGTTGGTAGCGGGAGGAACACCGGGGAGCTGTTTTTT. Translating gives CASSQVGSGRNTGELFF.

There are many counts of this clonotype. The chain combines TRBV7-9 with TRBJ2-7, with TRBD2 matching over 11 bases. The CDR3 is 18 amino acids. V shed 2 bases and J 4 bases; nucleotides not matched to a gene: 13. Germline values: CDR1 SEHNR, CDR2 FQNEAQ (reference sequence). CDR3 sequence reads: CASSLPLAASGRQYEQYF. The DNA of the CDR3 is TGTGCCAGCAGCTTACCCTTGGCGGCTAGCGGGAGGCAATACGAGCAGTACTTC.

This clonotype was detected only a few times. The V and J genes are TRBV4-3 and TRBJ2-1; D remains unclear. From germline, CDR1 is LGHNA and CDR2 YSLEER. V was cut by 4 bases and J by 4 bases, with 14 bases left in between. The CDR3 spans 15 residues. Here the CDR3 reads CASSPWASPYNEQFF. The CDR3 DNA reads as TGCGCCAGCAGCCCCTGGGCCAGTCCGTACAATGAGCAGTTCTTC.